A single sample gave rise to the 9 T cell receptor beta chains below, sequenced in a study of blood T cell repertoires in COVID-19 (dated by TCRdb to 2018 to 2021). The library was produced with the immunoSEQ multiplex PCR assay. Here the immuneACCESS table is served through TCRdb, limited to in-frame sequences with V and J called. Missing clones are a known gap in these copies; in checked studies unresolved V genes cover under half, and the rest lacks a known reason. This sample has roughly 200,000 clones in its table, and roughly 85% of those were observed once. The ten largest clones represent 3% to 4% of the sample. The sample consisted of peripheral blood. These receptors were taken from a man aged 55-75 years with acute or convalescent COVID-19.

The chain combines TRBV3-1 (or the pseudogene TRBV3-2) with TRBJ1-2; the match to TRBD1 covers 8 bases. CDR1 is LGHDT, CDR2 YNNKEL, per germline (reference sequence). The CDR3 extends over 15 amino acids. The junction had 4 bases not matched to a gene; V was cut back by 0 bases and J by 4 bases. Here the CDR3 reads CASSQETDRAYGYTF. In nucleotides, the CDR3 is TGTGCCAGCAGCCAAGAAACGGACAGGGCCTATGGCTACACCTTC.

This chain links TRBV7-2 with TRBJ2-1; 10 bases are a match to TRBD2. Trimming took 4 bases from V and 8 from J; bases not matched to a gene: 11. This CDR3 comprises 16 residues. The germline V gene has CDR1 SGHTA and CDR2 FQGNSA. In DNA, the CDR3 is TGTGCCAGCAGCTCCCAGCGGGAGGGCCGCGTCTATGAGCAGTTCTTC. As protein: CASSSQREGRVYEQFF.

The chain is built from TRBV7-3 and TRBJ2-7, with D perhaps TRBD1 (5 bases). The CDR3 contains 13 residues. Per the germline V gene, CDR1 is SGHTA and CDR2 is FQGTGA. Trimming pared 5 bases from V and 2 bases from J, leaving 10 bases between. The CDR3 loop is CASSQDSTYEQYF. CDR3 DNA sequence: TGTGCCAGCAGCCAAGACAGTACCTACGAGCAGTACTTC.

The chain links TRBV6-2 or TRBV6-3 to TRBJ2-1; D might be TRBD2 (5 bases). Germline-derived CDR1 and CDR2 are MNHEY and SVGEGT. Trimming removed 1 base from V and 10 bases from J, with 11 bases in between. This CDR3 is built from 13 residues. Here the CDR3 DNA reads TGTGCCAGCAGTTACTGGGGAGACGGGGAGCAGTTCTTC. Protein: CASSYWGDGEQFF.

CDR3 in DNA: TGTGCCAGCAGCTTATTTAACGTCCCCAGGGAGGGCTATGGCTACACCTTC. This encodes CASSLFNVPREGYGYTF. This sequence joins TRBV7-2 and TRBJ1-2, with D perhaps TRBD1 (5 bases). Germline V gene data show CDR1 as SGHTA and CDR2 as FQGNSA. Trimming took 2 bases from V and 4 from J, leaving 20 bases between them. This CDR3 has 17 amino acids.

This chain connects TRBV28 to TRBJ2-1, with 7 nucleotides matching TRBD2. Germline V gene sequence: CDR1 MDHEN, CDR2 SYDVKM. J was trimmed by 10 bases and V by 2 bases; bases with no gene match: 8. The CDR3 sequence is 14 residues long. The DNA for the CDR3 is TGTGCCAGCAGTTTAGGAGGGAGGGCCGGGGAGCAGTTCTTC. Translating gives CASSLGGRAGEQFF.

This chain links TRBV15 with TRBJ2-2, with TRBD1 matching over 7 bases. Germline lookup yields CDR1 LNHNV and CDR2 YYDKDF (reference sequence). V was clipped by 3 bases and J by 4 bases; unmatched bases: 11. There are 17 residues in the CDR3. The CDR3 protein is CATSSWDSGTATGELFF. The CDR3 coding sequence is TGTGCCACCAGCAGTTGGGATTCCGGGACAGCCACCGGGGAGCTGTTTTTT.

This clone was seen a few times. The chain carries TRBV25-1 and TRBJ2-7, with D perhaps TRBD1 (5 bases). Trimming pared 6 bases from V and 2 bases from J, leaving 17 bases between. There are 15 residues in the CDR3. From germline, CDR1 is MGHDK and CDR2 SYGVNS. The chain's CDR3 is CASSEHTQAPYEQYF. The CDR3 region has the DNA TGTGCCAGCAGCGAGCACACACAGGCTCCCTACGAGCAGTACTTC.

The chain combines TRBV28 with TRBJ1-3; D unresolved. Looked up from germline, CDR1 is MDHEN and CDR2 is SYDVKM. This CDR3 is built from 13 residues. V lost 5 bases and J lost 0, with 5 bases in between. The CDR3 protein is CASSGGSGNTIYF. CDR3 bases: TGTGCCAGCAGTGGAGGCTCTGGAAACACCATATATTTT.